Listed here are 3 T cell receptor beta chains from one sample, sequenced in a study of blood T cell repertoires in COVID-19. The method was immunoSEQ multiplex PCR; TCRdb's version includes in-frame clones alone and lacks a portion of them. The table lists fewer than 150,000 clones, roughly nine tenths of them singletons. Sequenced material: peripheral blood. All receptors derive from a man in his 70s who had recovered from COVID-19.

This chain joins TRBV24-1 and TRBJ1-2; 9 bases fit TRBD1. The CDR3 is made up of 22 amino acids. Germline trimming cut 5 bases from V and 3 bases from J; bases unmatched to any gene: 27. Germline CDR1 is KGHDR and CDR2 is SFDVKD. The CDR3 nucleotides read TGTGCCACCAGTGGGGAGCCGGGACAGGGCTCGGGAGGGTGGTTTCGGGACTATGGCTACACCTTC. Translated: CATSGEPGQGSGGWFRDYGYTF.

The chain recombines TRBV28 with TRBJ2-4; D may be TRBD2 (5 bases). Germline-derived CDR1 and CDR2 are MDHEN and SYDVKM. V was clipped by 1 base and J by 6 bases, with 10 bases between them. The CDR3 extends over 14 amino acids. The CDR3 nucleotides are TGTGCCAGCAGTTTATCCCTCGGGATAAACATTCAGTACTTC. Translating gives CASSLSLGINIQYF.

V gene TRBV5-1 combines with J gene TRBJ2-3, with TRBD2 matching 10 bases. V dropped 0 bases and J dropped 14; count of bases not matched to a gene: 9. The germline gives CDR1 SGHRS, CDR2 YFSETQ. CDR3 size: 14 residues. The CDR3 DNA is TGCGCCAGCAGCTTGGAACCCACTAGCGGGGCGACGTATTTT. Protein: CASSLEPTSGATYF. Variable domain in full (rest from reference TRBV5-1 and TRBJ2-3): KAGVTQTPRYLIKTRGQQVTLSCSPISGHRSVSWYQQTPGQGLQFLFEYFSETQRNKGNFPGRFSGRQFSNSRSEMNVSTLELGDSALYLCASSLEPTSGATYFGPGTRLTVL.